What follows are 14 T cell receptor beta chains derived from one specimen sequenced in a study of PD-1 blockade in mismatch repair-deficient tumors. Only in-frame clones appear in the TCRdb table, and some are missing; sequencing was by immunoSEQ multiplex PCR. The data contain 76,000 or so clones, approximately 80% of them singletons. The sample in question was peripheral blood, obtained 44 weeks after starting pembrolizumab. The receptors originated from an adult with mismatch repair-deficient cancer.

The chain couples TRBV11-3 to TRBJ2-7; perhaps TRBD2 as D (6 bases). Looked up from germline, CDR1 is SGHNT and CDR2 is YENEEA. Between the trimmed V and J ends, which lost 0 bases and 4 bases, there was a span of 25 bases. CDR3 length: 19 residues. In DNA form, the CDR3 reads TGTGCCAGCAGCTTAGATCATAGCGGAGAATCCTTAACTTTATACGAGCAGTACTTC. It translates to CASSLDHSGESLTLYEQYF.

J is TRBJ2-1 and V is TRBV6-4, with 9 bases fitting TRBD2. The CDR3 spans 14 residues. With V trimmed by 1 base and J by 8 bases, 3 bases remained unmatched. In germline, CDR1 is MRHNA, CDR2 SNTAGT. The CDR3 DNA sequence: TGTGCCAGCAGTGACTTTAGCGGGAGCTATGAGCAGTTCTTC. This encodes CASSDFSGSYEQFF.

V and J are TRBV7-8 and TRBJ1-1; no clear D gene. Trimming removed 5 bases at V and 3 bases at J, with 13 bases between. CDR1 and CDR2 from the germline V gene are SGHVS and FQNEAQ. The CDR3 is made up of 14 amino acids. In nucleotides, the CDR3 is TGTGCCAGCAGCATCCGCGGTAGGGACACTGAAGCTTTCTTT. Its translation: CASSIRGRDTEAFF.

This clone was recorded once. The rearrangement links TRBV28 to TRBJ2-1, with TRBD2 as a possible D gene (6 bases). This CDR3 contains 15 residues. The V end lost 3 bases, the J end lost 8 bases, and 17 bases lay between the germline ends. Germline values: CDR1 MDHEN, CDR2 SYDVKM. CDR3 bases: TGTGCCAGCAGTTTTAGGCTAGCGACGGAGTATGAGCAGTTCTTC. Translation: CASSFRLATEYEQFF.

This clone came up a few times. The gene calls are TRBV19 and TRBJ1-5; TRBD1 might be the D (5 bases). The germline V gene encodes CDR1 LNHDA and CDR2 SQIVND (reference sequence). Trimming removed 1 base from V and 9 bases from J, with 10 bases in between. The CDR3 spans 13 residues. CDR3 amino acids: CASSIAQERPQHF. CDR3 DNA: TGTGCCAGTAGTATAGCACAGGAACGGCCCCAGCATTTT.

The genes are TRBV5-1 and TRBJ2-7; possibly TRBD1 for D (6 bases). V shed 4 bases and J shed 2 bases, with 13 bases lying between them. This CDR3 is 14 amino acids long. CDR1 is SGHRS and CDR2 is YFSETQ in the germline V gene. CDR3 coding DNA: TGCGCCAGCAGCCTACAGGGATTAGCCTACGAGCAGTACTTC. Translation: CASSLQGLAYEQYF.

The chain recombines TRBV30 with TRBJ1-1; 8 bases are a match to TRBD1. J lost 2 bases, V lost 3 bases, and 8 bases had no gene match. The CDR3 contains 15 residues. Germline loops: CDR1 GTSNPN, CDR2 SVGIG (reference sequence). The CDR3 is CAWRGDRGENTEAFF. The DNA for the CDR3 is TGTGCCTGGAGGGGCGACAGGGGTGAAAACACTGAAGCTTTCTTT.

The rearrangement joins TRBV18 to TRBJ2-1; the D is unclear. Between the trimmed V and J ends, which lost 0 bases and 5 bases, there was a span of 8 bases. The CDR3 loop spans 14 amino acids. Per germline, CDR1 KGHSH and CDR2 LQKENI. The CDR3 sequence is CASSPPTGDNEQFF. In DNA form, the CDR3 reads TGTGCCAGCTCACCACCAACGGGTGACAATGAGCAGTTCTTC.

The chain employs TRBV5-1 and TRBJ1-1; 8 nucleotides match TRBD1. The CDR3 is made up of 14 amino acids. CDR1 and CDR2 (germline): SGHRS, YFSETQ. V shed 4 bases and J 0 bases; nucleotides not matched to a gene: 2. The CDR3 is CASSPGQVNTEAFF. CDR3 coding DNA: TGCGCCAGCAGCCCGGGACAGGTGAACACTGAAGCTTTCTTT.

J is TRBJ1-1 and V is TRBV6-1, with D unresolved. V lost 6 bases and J lost 5, with 16 bases in between. Germline loops: CDR1 MNHNS, CDR2 SASEGT. The CDR3 covers 14 residues. The CDR3 sequence: CASRAVISGTEAFF. The CDR3 nucleotides read TGTGCCAGCAGGGCCGTTATCAGCGGGACTGAAGCTTTCTTT.

This sequence joins TRBV5-6 and TRBJ1-1, with a tentative D call TRBD1 (5 bases). Germline assignment: CDR1 SGHDT and CDR2 YYEEEE. The CDR3 extends over 15 amino acids. With 4 bases removed from V and 4 bases from J, the gap between germline ends came to 17 bases. CDR3 region: CASSKGPSGGTEAFF. In nucleotides, the CDR3 is TGTGCCAGCAGCAAGGGGCCCTCAGGCGGCACTGAAGCTTTCTTT.

J is TRBJ2-1 and V is TRBV7-3; 7 bases are a match to TRBD2. The CDR3 is 15 amino acids. CDR1 and CDR2 (germline): SGHTA, FQGTGA. V gave up 4 bases and J gave up 8 bases; unmatched junction bases: 11. The CDR3 loop reads CASSSGAGVGYEQFF. CDR3 in DNA: TGTGCCAGCAGCTCTGGGGCGGGAGTAGGTTATGAGCAGTTCTTC.

V is TRBV27 and J is TRBJ1-6, with D possibly being TRBD1 (5 bases). The V end lost 3 bases, the J end lost 6 bases, and 15 bases lay between the germline ends. Germline CDR1 is MNHEY and CDR2 is SMNVEV (reference sequence). CDR3 length equals 16 residues. The CDR3 spells CASSFKVNRFNSPLHF. The CDR3 nucleotides read TGTGCCAGCAGTTTTAAGGTTAACAGGTTTAATTCACCCCTCCACTTT.

The V and J genes are TRBV18 and TRBJ2-2, with 10 bases matching TRBD1. Per germline, CDR1 KGHSH and CDR2 LQKENI. This CDR3 is built from 17 residues. Germline trimming cut 3 bases from V and 4 bases from J; bases unmatched to any gene: 8. This CDR3 reads CASSPAAGTGVTGELFF. The CDR3 DNA reads as TGTGCCAGCTCACCGGCGGCCGGGACAGGGGTCACCGGGGAGCTGTTTTTT.